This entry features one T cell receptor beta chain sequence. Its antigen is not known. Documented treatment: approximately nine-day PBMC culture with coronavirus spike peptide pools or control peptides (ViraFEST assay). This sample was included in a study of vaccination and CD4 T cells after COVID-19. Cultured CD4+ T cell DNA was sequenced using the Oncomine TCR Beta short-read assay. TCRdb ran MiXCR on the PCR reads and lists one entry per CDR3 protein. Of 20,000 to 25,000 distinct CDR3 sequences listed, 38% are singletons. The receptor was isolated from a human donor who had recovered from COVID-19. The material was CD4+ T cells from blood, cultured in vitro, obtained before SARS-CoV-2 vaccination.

CDR3 bases: TGCGCCAGCAGCGGGTCCAACGAGCAGTACTTC. Translating gives CASSGSNEQYF. The chain has TRBV5-1 and TRBJ2-7; no reliable D call. V lost 4 bases, J lost 5 bases, and 7 bases lay in between. This CDR3 has 11 residues. Germline-derived CDR1 and CDR2 are SGHRS and YFSETQ. The complete variable domain, with remaining parts taken from reference TRBV5-1 and TRBJ2-7, reads KAGVTQTPRYLIKTRGQQVTLSCSPISGHRSVSWYQQTPGQGLQFLFEYFSETQRNKGNFPGRFSGRQFSNSRSEMNVSTLELGDSALYLCASSGSNEQYFGPGTRLTVT.